This is a list of T cell receptor beta chains from one sample in a study of Ad26.COV2.S vaccination and SARS-CoV-2 variants. Method: immunoSEQ multiplex PCR; TCRdb's copy keeps in-frame clones and lacks some. The sample lists about 480,000 clones; roughly 89% were seen once. The sample in question was peripheral blood, obtained in a trial of Ad26.COV2.S vaccine versus placebo. Every receptor here comes from a person between 18 and 65 years old who received the Ad26.COV2.S COVID-19 vaccine or a placebo. Each CDR3 is given with its conserved first and last residue. Each record gives: clone size, V gene, CDR3 length, D gene, J gene, CDR3 DNA, CDR3 protein. The D gene is left open where the match is weak. Some rows have no size entry. The others give once, few or many, or a class for an expanded clone.

.	TRBV3-1/TRBV3-2	16	TRBD2	TRBJ2-5	TGTGCCAGCAGCCAAGAGGTCGGGAGGGCGATAGAGACCCAGTACTTC	CASSQEVGRAIETQYF
.	TRBV19	14	TRBD1	TRBJ2-7	TGTGCCAGTAGTAGCGGGACAGGGTCCTACGAGCAGTACTTC	CASSSGTGSYEQYF
.	TRBV30	13	.	TRBJ1-1	TGTGCCTGGAGTGTGCAGACTTGGACTGAAGCTTTCTTT	CAWSVQTWTEAFF
once	TRBV18	14	.	TRBJ2-5	TGTGCCAGCTCACCACCCCAGGGGCAAGAGACCCAGTACTTC	CASSPPQGQETQYF
.	TRBV24-1	16	TRBD2	TRBJ2-1	TGTGCCACCAGTGATTCGCAGCGGGAGACTGGCAATGAGCAGTTCTTC	CATSDSQRETGNEQFF
.	TRBV18	15	.	TRBJ2-7	TGTGCCAGCTCACCAACGAGACAGTCATCCTACGAGCAGTACTTC	CASSPTRQSSYEQYF
.	TRBV5-4	13	.	TRBJ2-5	TGTGCCAGCAGCTTGGGAGGGACAGAGACCCAGTACTTC	CASSLGGTETQYF
.	TRBV28	17	TRBD2	TRBJ2-3	TGTGCCAGCAGTTTAACGGGACTAGCTGATAACACAGATACGCAGTATTTT	CASSLTGLADNTDTQYF
.	TRBV19	17	.	TRBJ1-4	TGTGCCAGTAGTCCCGCACAGGGAACCGCAACTAATGAAAAACTGTTTTTT	CASSPAQGTATNEKLFF
.	TRBV27	15	TRBD2	TRBJ2-5	TGTGCCAGCAGTTGGGGCGGGAGGGCCGTGGAGACCCAGTACTTC	CASSWGGRAVETQYF
.	TRBV7-9	11	.	TRBJ1-5	TGTGCCAGCAGCCTAGGTGGGCCCCAGCATTTT	CASSLGGPQHF
.	TRBV27	14	.	TRBJ2-2	TGTGCCAGCAGTCCCCGGGTCAACACCGGGGAGCTGTTTTTT	CASSPRVNTGELFF
.	TRBV30	13	.	TRBJ2-1	TGTGCCTGGAGTGTACTACGGAAAAATGAGCAGTTCTTC	CAWSVLRKNEQFF
.	TRBV4-1	18	TRBD2	TRBJ2-3	TGCGCCAGCAGCCATATTCGGGGGACTAGCGTACAAACCAGGGCGCAGTATTTT	CASSHIRGTSVQTRAQYF
.	TRBV6-5	12	TRBD2	TRBJ2-3	TGTGCCAGCAGGGCTAGCGGAGATACGCAGTATTTT	CASRASGDTQYF
.	TRBV24-1	16	TRBD1	TRBJ1-2	TGTGCCACCAGTGACCCGACAGGGGGAGACATCTATGGCTACACCTTC	CATSDPTGGDIYGYTF
.	TRBV7-2	14	TRBD1	TRBJ1-2	TGTGCCAGCAGCTTACTCGACAGGGCTGGGGGCTACACCTTC	CASSLLDRAGGYTF
.	TRBV24-1	15	TRBD1	TRBJ2-3	TGTGCCACCAGTGACCAAGGACAGGGGGCAGATACGCAGTATTTT	CATSDQGQGADTQYF
once	TRBV30	15	.	TRBJ2-7	TGTGCCTGGAACCCTGACTCCACGCCGGGCTACGAGCAGTACTTC	CAWNPDSTPGYEQYF
once	TRBV2	13	.	TRBJ1-2	TGTGCCAGCAGTGAACAGGGCGTCTATGGCTACACCTTC	CASSEQGVYGYTF
.	TRBV10-3	14	TRBD2	TRBJ2-7	TGTGCCATCACCCAGATAGCGGGAGGGACCGAGCAGTACTTC	CAITQIAGGTEQYF
.	TRBV5-1	14	.	TRBJ2-7	TGCGCCAGCAGCTTGCGAGGGAGTGGGGCCGAGCAGTACTTC	CASSLRGSGAEQYF
.	TRBV7-8	16	TRBD1	TRBJ1-5	TGTGCCAGCAGCCCCCGAACAGGGGGCGGGGGTCAGCCCCAGCATTTT	CASSPRTGGGGQPQHF
.	TRBV28	13	.	TRBJ1-2	TGTGCCAGCAGTTTATTGGGCAGCTATGGCTACACCTTC	CASSLLGSYGYTF
.	TRBV6-6	14	TRBD1	TRBJ2-2	TGTGCCAGCAAGAGACAGGGGAACACCGGGGAGCTGTTTTTT	CASKRQGNTGELFF
.	TRBV11-3	14	TRBD1	TRBJ2-7	TGTGCCAGCAGCTCCCGGGACAGTCCCTACGAGCAGTACTTC	CASSSRDSPYEQYF
.	TRBV2	13	.	TRBJ2-5	TGTGCCAGCAGTGACTCGGTACTCGAGACCCAGTACTTC	CASSDSVLETQYF
.	TRBV30	13	TRBD2	TRBJ2-1	TGTGCCTGGAGAACTAGCGGGAGAGGTGAGCAGTTCTTC	CAWRTSGRGEQFF
.	TRBV19	14	.	TRBJ2-7	TGTGCCAGTAGGGGGCCCTGGTCGGGCTACGAGCAGTACTTC	CASRGPWSGYEQYF
.	TRBV9	16	TRBD1	TRBJ1-3	TGTGCCAGCAGCGCCAGACAGGGACTCTCTGGAAACACCATATATTTT	CASSARQGLSGNTIYF
once	TRBV6-2/TRBV6-3	13	TRBD1	TRBJ2-3	TGTGCCAGCAGTCGGGACAGTTGGGATACGCAGTATTTT	CASSRDSWDTQYF
.	TRBV28	12	.	TRBJ2-7	TGTGCCAGCATGGATTACTCCTACGAGCAGTACTTC	CASMDYSYEQYF
once	TRBV14	15	.	TRBJ2-1	TGTGCCAGCAGCCTCGCGTGGGGGGCTCACAATGAGCAGTTCTTC	CASSLAWGAHNEQFF
.	TRBV27	16	TRBD2	TRBJ2-5	TGTGCCAGCAGTTTATCTCTAGCGGGAGTCGGGGAGACCCAGTACTTC	CASSLSLAGVGETQYF
.	TRBV11-2	15	TRBD1	TRBJ2-2	TGTGCCAGCAGCTTAGGGACAGGAGGCACCGGGGAGCTGTTTTTT	CASSLGTGGTGELFF
.	TRBV3-1/TRBV3-2	13	.	TRBJ1-1	TGTGCCAGCAGCCTGGGGGGGACCACTGAAGCTTTCTTT	CASSLGGTTEAFF
.	TRBV18	14	.	TRBJ2-3	TGTGCCAGCTCGTTAGCGGTTGGGGCAGATACGCAGTATTTT	CASSLAVGADTQYF
.	TRBV24-1	14	.	TRBJ2-5	TGTGCCACCAGTGATTTATGGGGGAGGGAGACCCAGTACTTC	CATSDLWGRETQYF
few	TRBV2	11	.	TRBJ2-7	TGTGCCAGCAAGGGAACCTACGAGCAGTACTTC	CASKGTYEQYF
.	TRBV9	16	TRBD1	TRBJ2-5	TGTGCCAGCAGCGTGACAGGGGGCTCCCTGGGGGAGACCCAGTACTTC	CASSVTGGSLGETQYF
.	TRBV7-2	15	.	TRBJ1-5	TGTGCCAGCAGCTTACGTCCGGGACCCAATCAGCCCCAGCATTTT	CASSLRPGPNQPQHF
.	TRBV5-4	13	.	TRBJ1-1	TGTGCCAGCAGCTCCTCGGTGGACACTGAAGCTTTCTTT	CASSSSVDTEAFF
.	TRBV28	13	.	TRBJ1-2	TGTGCCAGCAGTTTACCAGGGGCCGGCGGCTACACCTTC	CASSLPGAGGYTF
.	TRBV10-3	16	.	TRBJ1-5	TGTGCCATCAGTGAGTCTATGAGGGGGGGAAATCAGCCCCAGCATTTT	CAISESMRGGNQPQHF
.	TRBV11-2	13	.	TRBJ2-3	TGTGCCAGCAGCTTAGCGGAGGGTATGGCGCAGTATTTT	CASSLAEGMAQYF
.	TRBV19	14	.	TRBJ2-4	TGTGCCAGTACCGAGGGGGGCGGGACGGGGCTTCAGTACTTC	CASTEGGGTGLQYF